The rows below give T cell receptor beta chains drawn from one sample of a study of CD8+CD57+ T cells in acquired aplastic anemia. Each CDR3 protein is one row after TCRdb ran MiXCR on the reads. In the table there are more than 150,000 distinct CDR3 sequences, more than 45% of which are singletons. The sequenced sample consisted of sorted CD4+, CD8+, or CD8+CD57+ T cells (not recorded which) from PBMCs. These receptors were obtained from a human donor with aplastic anemia. CDR3s leave out the opening cysteine and the closing phenylalanine or tryptophan. D genes are given only for firm matches.

d_call v_call cdr3_aa
NA TRBV19 ASTPGVAGLYSLH
NA TRBV3-1 ASSQGSRSGNTIY
TRBD1 TRBV19 ASSRGTGLGGELF
NA TRBV4-2 ASSQDPYSQETQY
NA TRBV6-1 ASRPSGAGDEQY
TRBD2 TRBV2 ASSHPPGLASQRGELF
TRBD2 TRBV12-3/TRBV12-4 ASTDRLAGERTSTDTQY
NA TRBV2 ASRIQVDPTYEQY
NA TRBV7-2 ASSRWRDTQY
NA TRBV20-1 SARENNEQF
NA TRBV24-1 ATASGSYNEQF
TRBD2 TRBV5-1 ASSAGGLGPYEQY
NA TRBV25-1 ASSRAGEGVKFTIY
TRBD1 TRBV15 ATSRGQGARVTEAF
TRBD1 TRBV5-6 ASSRWGQPHGGYT
TRBD2 TRBV9 ASSPRGSGGNTGELF
NA TRBV20-1 SAVLPRPSYNEQF
NA TRBV24-1 ATSAPPRTGELF
TRBD2 TRBV3-1 ASSLRGGAYNEQF
NA TRBV6-1 ASREINKNTEAF
NA TRBV19 ASSTYREQT
NA TRBV19 ASTWGLSGNTIY
NA TRBV2 ASRPLTRHSYEQY
NA TRBV3-1 ASSRSSGNTIY
NA TRBV6-2/TRBV6-3 ASTYLRAGTGELF
NA TRBV6-1 ASSGRNSPLH
TRBD1 TRBV29-1 SVATSTGVHEQF
TRBD2 TRBV9 ASSVGLAERETQY
TRBD1 TRBV10-3 AINRDRDNQPQH
TRBD1 TRBV7-7 ASSFRDRANYNEQF
NA TRBV10-1 ASSESPQPGETQY
NA TRBV2 ASSPEPGAYEQY
NA TRBV30 AWGSQRNQPQH
TRBD2 TRBV5-1 ASSLEREMFHEQY
NA TRBV20-1 SGSYEQF
NA TRBV19 ASNRAGWFRAF
NA TRBV19 ASSIGGRSNTEAF
TRBD1 TRBV9 ASSPGQGSYNEQF
TRBD1 TRBV24-1 AAGTGVTEQY
TRBD2 TRBV10-3 AITTSRNEQF
TRBD1 TRBV25-1 ASSLATGDTDTQY
NA TRBV20-1 SAGDHEQY
TRBD1 TRBV10-3 ASSQGQSYEQY
TRBD1 TRBV2 ASSIIGQGKETQY
NA TRBV25-1 ASRGSYEQY
TRBD1 TRBV19 ASSDRVADTQY